The 32 T cell receptor beta chains listed next were all sequenced from one sample in a study of T cells after somatic rescue of genetic block (dated by TCRdb to 2018 to 2020). The protocol used for the library was the immunoSEQ multiplex PCR assay. This is the immuneACCESS table as TCRdb keeps it, with only in-frame sequences that have V and J called. A part of the clones is gone; compared with another copy, unresolved V genes explain less than half, and the rest is unexplained. In this sample the table shows tens of thousands of clones, 85% to 90% of which occur a single time. The ten largest clonotypes hold under 2% of the sample. Sequencing used peripheral blood mononuclear cells (PBMCs). Receptor source: a woman aged 18 to 35.

This rearrangement joins TRBV4-1 to TRBJ2-1, with 7 bases identical to TRBD2. In germline, CDR1 is MGHRA, CDR2 YSYEKL. Trimming took 5 bases from V and 7 from J; bases not matched to a gene: 5. This CDR3 has 13 amino acids. This CDR3 is CASSSSGTNEQFF. CDR3 in DNA: TGCGCCAGCAGCTCTAGCGGAACGAATGAGCAGTTCTTC.

The CDR3 sequence: CASSLRLIPYEQYF. The CDR3 DNA follows: TGTGCCAGCAGCTTGAGACTGATTCCCTACGAGCAGTACTTC. The chain joins TRBV5-6 to TRBJ2-7; D remains ambiguous. The CDR3 is 14 residues long. Germline CDR1 reads SGHDT; CDR2 reads YYEEEE. V lost 1 base to trimming and J lost 2 bases, with 10 bases between them.

CDR3 in DNA: TGTGCCAGCAGCCCCGGGAGAGGGGAGGACTATGGCTACACCTTC. It specifies CASSPGRGEDYGYTF. V is TRBV7-2 and J is TRBJ1-2; perhaps TRBD1 as D (5 bases). The CDR3 is 15 residues long. The V and J ends lost 5 bases and 3 bases respectively, with 16 bases between them. Germline V lookup: CDR1 SGHTA, CDR2 FQGNSA.

The chain employs TRBV19 and TRBJ2-1, with 10 bases lining up with TRBD2. There are 15 residues in the CDR3. Germline CDR1 reads LNHDA; CDR2 reads SQIVND (reference sequence). V lost 3 bases and J lost 9; bases outside the gene matches: 8. CDR3 protein: CASSITSGKAFEQFF. CDR3 nucleotide sequence: TGTGCCAGTAGTATCACTAGCGGGAAAGCCTTTGAGCAGTTCTTC. Complete variable domain (other parts from reference TRBV19 and TRBJ2-1): DGGITQSPKYLFRKEGQNVTLSCEQNLNHDAMYWYRQDPGQGLRLIYYSQIVNDFQKGDIAEGYSVSREKKESFPLTVTSAQKNPTAFYLCASSITSGKAFEQFFGPGTRLTVL.

V and J are TRBV18 and TRBJ2-7, with D possibly TRBD2 on 6 matching bases. This CDR3 region has 14 residues. The germline V and J ends were trimmed by 1 base and 5 bases, with 12 bases remaining between them. Germline V gene lookup returns CDR1 KGHSH and CDR2 LQKENI. CDR3 nucleotide sequence: TGTGCCAGCTCACCACTCGGGGGTACAAACGAGCAGTACTTC. This translates into CASSPLGGTNEQYF.

The V call is TRBV6-5, the J call TRBJ2-7; D is undetermined. This CDR3 comprises 11 residues. The ends were cut back, 5 bases at V and 5 bases at J, with 7 bases in the middle. Germline assignment: CDR1 MNHEY and CDR2 SVGAGI. The CDR3 DNA reads as TGTGCCAGCAGTCTTGGGGACGAGCAGTACTTC. Residues: CASSLGDEQYF.

This chain links TRBV5-1 with TRBJ2-1; tentatively, D is TRBD2 (5 bases). The CDR3 totals 14 residues. V lost 0 bases and J lost 5, with 9 bases in between. Germline-derived CDR1 and CDR2 are SGHRS and YFSETQ. The CDR3 region is CASSLGGENNEQFF. In DNA form, the CDR3 reads TGCGCCAGCAGCTTGGGGGGAGAAAACAATGAGCAGTTCTTC.

The rearrangement joins TRBV5-8 to TRBJ1-1, with a tentative D call TRBD1 (6 bases). CDR1 is SGHTS, CDR2 YDEGEE, per germline. The CDR3 sequence is 13 residues long. The V end lost 4 bases, the J end lost 6 bases, and 13 bases lay between the germline ends. The CDR3 coding sequence is TGTGCCAGCAGCAGAGGGGGTCCGGCTGAAGCTTTCTTT. Protein: CASSRGGPAEAFF.

The genes are TRBV30 and TRBJ2-7; D is undetermined. The germline V and J ends were trimmed by 0 bases and 2 bases, with 11 bases remaining between them. Germline CDR1 GTSNPN, CDR2 SVGIG (reference sequence). The CDR3 runs 14 residues. DNA for the CDR3: TGTGCCTGGAGTGTGGGTTCCTTTCCCTACGAGCAGTACTTC. Translating gives CAWSVGSFPYEQYF.

The gene calls are TRBV23-1 and TRBJ2-2, with D perhaps TRBD2 (5 bases). TRBV23-1 belongs to the ORF category, with a function that is uncertain. The CDR3 contains 16 residues. Trimming took off 2 bases at V and 0 bases at J, with 10 bases between the two ends. CDR3 amino acids: CASSQGRSTNTGELFF. As DNA, the CDR3 is TGCGCCAGCAGTCAAGGGAGAAGTACGAACACCGGGGAGCTGTTTTTT.

This chain joins TRBV27 and TRBJ2-7; no definite D call. Germline V lookup: CDR1 MNHEY, CDR2 SMNVEV (reference sequence). V gave up 3 bases and J gave up 6 bases, with 15 bases separating them. The CDR3 contains 14 residues. CDR3: CASSLPGPQIEQYF. In DNA form, the CDR3 reads TGTGCCAGCAGTTTGCCCGGGCCACAAATCGAGCAGTACTTC.

This clone came up once. The chain has TRBV27 and TRBJ2-1, with D possibly being TRBD2 (6 bases). The germline gives CDR1 MNHEY, CDR2 SMNVEV (reference sequence). V was cut by 1 base and J by 0 bases, with 10 bases left in between. CDR3 length: 16 residues. In nucleotides, the CDR3 is TGTGCCAGCAGTTTATACGCGGGGAGCTCCTACAATGAGCAGTTCTTC. Protein: CASSLYAGSSYNEQFF.

The rearrangement joins TRBV28 to TRBJ1-1; 8 positions agree with TRBD1. This CDR3 spans 15 amino acids. Germline CDR1 and CDR2: MDHEN and SYDVKM. J gave up 0 bases and V 5 bases, and 5 bases lay outside the gene matches. Written as DNA, the CDR3 is TGTGCCAGCAGTCGACAGGGGCGAGTGAACACTGAAGCTTTCTTT. Its protein is CASSRQGRVNTEAFF.

The chain combines TRBV7-8 with TRBJ2-5; tentatively, D is TRBD1 (6 bases). Trimming shortened V by 5 bases and J by 3 bases, and 13 bases separated the two germline ends. Germline assignment: CDR1 SGHVS and CDR2 FQNEAQ. This CDR3 has 14 amino acids. The CDR3: CASSQGHLEETQYF. CDR3 bases: TGTGCCAGCAGCCAGGGACATTTAGAAGAGACCCAGTACTTC.

The chain carries TRBV7-3 and TRBJ2-2; D gene unclear. This CDR3 is built from 16 residues. Trimming cost V 5 bases and J 3 bases, with 16 bases left between them. The germline gives CDR1 SGHTA, CDR2 FQGTGA. CDR3 nucleotides: TGTGCCAGCAGCAACGAAGGACGCTTGGACACCGGGGAGCTGTTTTTT. It translates to CASSNEGRLDTGELFF.

The chain is built from TRBV6-1 and TRBJ1-4; 9 nucleotides agree with TRBD1. Trimming cost V 0 bases and J 8 bases; bases outside gene matches: 7. The CDR3 sequence is 16 residues long. Germline CDR1 reads MNHNS; CDR2 reads SASEGT. The DNA for the CDR3 is TGTGCCAGCAGTGAAGCGCTGGGACAGGGCGGCGAAAAACTGTTTTTT. Encoded protein: CASSEALGQGGEKLFF.

This clone has just one count. The rearrangement uses TRBV9 and TRBJ2-2; TRBD2 agrees at 7 bases. This CDR3 spans 14 amino acids. Trimming took 0 bases from V and 6 from J; bases not matched to a gene: 2. CDR1 and CDR2 from the germline V gene are SGDLS and YYNGEE. The CDR3 nucleotides are TGTGCCAGCAGCGTAGGTAGCGGGCCCGGGGAGCTGTTTTTT. Translating gives CASSVGSGPGELFF.

This clone was found many times. The chain carries TRBV15 and TRBJ1-2; possibly TRBD1 for D (5 bases). Trimming shortened V by 3 bases and J by 8 bases, and 16 bases separated the two germline ends. This CDR3 has 14 amino acids. Germline V lookup: CDR1 LNHNV, CDR2 YYDKDF (reference sequence). DNA of the CDR3: TGTGCCACCAGCAGCAGGGTTGCGGGAGTGGGCTACACCTTC. This encodes CATSSRVAGVGYTF.

This clone was seen more than once but under ten times. The CDR3 sequence is CASSHEFALGGQYF. For the CDR3, the DNA is TGTGCCAGCAGTCACGAATTCGCACTAGGAGGGCAGTACTTC. The chain joins TRBV27 to TRBJ2-7; TRBD2 might be the D (5 bases). Germline V lookup: CDR1 MNHEY, CDR2 SMNVEV (reference sequence). The CDR3 loop spans 14 amino acids. Between the trimmed V and J ends, which lost 5 bases and 9 bases, there was a span of 20 bases.

The V call is TRBV25-1, the J call TRBJ2-3; D tentatively fits TRBD1 or TRBD2 (6 bases each). Germline CDR1 and CDR2: MGHDK and SYGVNS. The CDR3 sequence is 16 residues long. Deletions cut 3 bases from V and 3 bases from J, with 16 bases between. The CDR3 reads CASSDGGDTGTDTQYF. The DNA for the CDR3 is TGTGCCAGCAGTGACGGAGGGGACACAGGGACAGATACGCAGTATTTT.

This chain uses TRBV28 with TRBJ2-1; 7 bases agree with TRBD2. Unmatched junction bases numbered 4, after V lost 11 bases and J lost 0 bases. Germline-derived CDR1 and CDR2 are MDHEN and SYDVKM. The CDR3 runs to 13 residues. CDR3 DNA sequence: TGTGCCTGCGGCGGGAGCTCCTACAATGAGCAGTTCTTC. Protein sequence: CACGGSSYNEQFF. Using reference TRBV28 and TRBJ2-1 for the parts outside the CDR3, the full variable domain is DVKVTQSSRYLVKRTGEKVFLECVQDMDHENMFWYRQDPGLGLRLIYFSYDVKMKEKGDIPEGYSVSREKKERFSLILESASTNQTSMYLCACGGSSYNEQFFGPGTRLTVL.

The CDR3 protein is CASSFTGTVSEQYF. CDR3 in DNA: TGTGCCAGCAGTTTCACCGGGACAGTATCCGAGCAGTACTTC. This chain uses TRBV27 with TRBJ2-7; 7 bases fit TRBD1. Per germline, CDR1 MNHEY and CDR2 SMNVEV (reference sequence). Trimming at V came to 3 bases and at J to 6 bases, leaving 8 bases not matched to a gene. The CDR3 totals 14 residues.

The rearrangement uses TRBV25-1 and TRBJ1-1; TRBD1 matches 11 bases. The CDR3 spans 15 residues. Germline-derived CDR1 and CDR2 are MGHDK and SYGVNS. V gave up 3 bases and J gave up 3 bases; unmatched junction bases: 3. In DNA, the CDR3 is TGTGCCAGCAGTGACCCGGGACAGGGGGACACTGAAGCTTTCTTT. Translated, it gives CASSDPGQGDTEAFF.

This sequence joins TRBV28 and TRBJ1-5; weak D call: TRBD1 (6 bases). The CDR3 covers 17 residues. CDR1 is MDHEN, CDR2 SYDVKM, per germline. V was pared by 7 bases and J by 4 bases, with 23 bases between. This CDR3 is CASKQAPAQRGNQPQHF. In DNA form, the CDR3 reads TGTGCCAGCAAACAGGCCCCAGCACAGAGGGGGAATCAGCCCCAGCATTTT.

The rearrangement joins TRBV15 to TRBJ2-2, with 12 bases identical to TRBD1. J was trimmed by 4 bases and V by 3 bases; bases with no gene match: 3. From germline, CDR1 is LNHNV and CDR2 YYDKDF (reference sequence). CDR3 length: 16 residues. The CDR3 reads CATSREGQGATGELFF. In nucleotides, the CDR3 is TGTGCCACCAGCAGGGAGGGACAGGGGGCCACCGGGGAGCTGTTTTTT. Filled out from reference TRBV15 and TRBJ2-2, the complete variable domain reads DAMVIQNPRYQVTQFGKPVTLSCSQTLNHNVMYWYQQKSSQAPKLLFHYYDKDFNNEADTPDNFQSRRPNTSFCFLDIRSPGLGDTAMYLCATSREGQGATGELFFGEGSRLTVL.

The genes are TRBV7-9 and TRBJ1-4; TRBD1 aligns across 7 bases. This CDR3 region has 14 residues. The germline V gene has CDR1 SEHNR and CDR2 FQNEAQ (reference sequence). Losses at the gene ends were 4 bases for V and 1 base for J; bases not matched to a gene: 0. CDR3 residues: CASSWDRTNEKLFF. The DNA for the CDR3 is TGTGCCAGCAGCTGGGACAGAACTAATGAAAAACTGTTTTTT. The full variable domain, completed using reference TRBV7-9 and TRBJ1-4, is DTGVSQNPRHKITKRGQNVTFRCDPISEHNRLYWYRQTLGQGPEFLTYFQNEAQLEKSRLLSDRFSAERPKGSFSTLEIQRTEQGDSAMYLCASSWDRTNEKLFFGSGTQLSVL.

At least ten counts were recorded for this clone. The chain joins TRBV7-6 to TRBJ2-2; 9 nucleotides line up with TRBD1. Germline assignment: CDR1 SGHVS and CDR2 FNYEAQ. V was clipped by 4 bases and J by 5 bases; unmatched bases: 8. This CDR3 spans 16 amino acids. This chain's CDR3 is CASSSLYRGRTGELFF. The CDR3 DNA is TGTGCCAGCAGCTCATTGTACAGGGGGCGTACCGGGGAGCTGTTTTTT.

The chain uses TRBV28 and TRBJ2-3, with 12 nucleotides matching TRBD2. The CDR3 totals 17 residues. Germline CDR1 MDHEN, CDR2 SYDVKM. The J segment lost 6 bases and the V segment lost 3 bases, leaving 10 bases of the junction unmatched. The CDR3 nucleotides read TGTGCCAGCAGTTTCTTTCTAGCGGGAGGGGCCCAGGATACGCAGTATTTT. Protein: CASSFFLAGGAQDTQYF.

The chain couples TRBV28 to TRBJ2-7; no clear D gene. CDR1 is MDHEN and CDR2 is SYDVKM in the germline V gene. This CDR3 comprises 14 residues. V was trimmed by 4 bases and J by 2 bases, leaving 12 bases between them. CDR3: CASSWQARAYEQYF. Written as DNA, the CDR3 is TGTGCCAGCAGTTGGCAGGCTAGAGCCTACGAGCAGTACTTC.

The chain uses TRBV2 and TRBJ2-1; D remains unclear. V lost 3 bases to trimming and J lost 10 bases, with 25 bases between them. CDR1 and CDR2 (germline): SNHLY, FYNNEI. This CDR3 comprises 17 residues. CDR3 nucleotides: TGTGCCAGCAGTGAGAATTTCCAGCCCGCGGTCCCACTAGAGCAGTTCTTC. Translating it yields CASSENFQPAVPLEQFF.

The table lists this clone with a few counts. This chain uses TRBV19 with TRBJ1-4; D is possibly TRBD1 (5 bases). Trimming removed 7 bases at V and 14 bases at J, with 17 bases between. Germline V gene sequence: CDR1 LNHDA, CDR2 SQIVND (reference sequence). The CDR3 runs to 12 residues. In nucleotides, the CDR3 is TGTGCCAGTACCCCTTCCGGGGCCGGGCTGTTTTTT. Protein product: CASTPSGAGLFF.

By share, this clone ranks as medium-sized. V is TRBV10-1 and J is TRBJ2-2; possibly TRBD1 or TRBD2 for D (5 bases each). Trimming removed 3 bases at V and 5 bases at J, with 10 bases between. The V gene's germline CDR1 is WNHNN and CDR2 SYGVQD (reference sequence). The CDR3 sequence is 14 residues long. The CDR3 protein is CASSDRGETGELFF. CDR3 DNA sequence: TGCGCCAGCAGTGATCGGGGCGAGACCGGGGAGCTGTTTTTT.